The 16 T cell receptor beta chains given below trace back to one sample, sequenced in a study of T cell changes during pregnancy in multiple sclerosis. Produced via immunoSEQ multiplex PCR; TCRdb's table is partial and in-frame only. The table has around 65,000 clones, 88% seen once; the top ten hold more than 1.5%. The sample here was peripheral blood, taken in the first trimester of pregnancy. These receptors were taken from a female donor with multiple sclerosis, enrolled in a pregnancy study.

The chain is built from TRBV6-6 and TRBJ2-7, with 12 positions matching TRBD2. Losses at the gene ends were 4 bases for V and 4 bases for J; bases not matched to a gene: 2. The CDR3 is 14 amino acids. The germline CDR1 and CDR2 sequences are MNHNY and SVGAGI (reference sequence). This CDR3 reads CASSSSGRGYEQYF. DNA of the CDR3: TGTGCCAGCAGTTCTAGCGGGAGGGGGTACGAGCAGTACTTC.

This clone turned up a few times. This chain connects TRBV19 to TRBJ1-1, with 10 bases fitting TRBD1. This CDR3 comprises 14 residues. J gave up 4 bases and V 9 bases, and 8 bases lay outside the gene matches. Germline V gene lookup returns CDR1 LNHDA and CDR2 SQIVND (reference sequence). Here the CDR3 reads CASGTGTGATEAFF. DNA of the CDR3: TGTGCCAGCGGTACCGGGACAGGGGCCACTGAAGCTTTCTTT.

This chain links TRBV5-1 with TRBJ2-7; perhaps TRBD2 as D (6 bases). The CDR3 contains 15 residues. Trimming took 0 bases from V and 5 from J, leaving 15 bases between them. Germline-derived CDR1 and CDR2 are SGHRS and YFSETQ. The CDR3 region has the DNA TGCGCCAGCAGCTTGGCTCCGGCTAGCGCCAACGAGCAGTACTTC. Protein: CASSLAPASANEQYF.

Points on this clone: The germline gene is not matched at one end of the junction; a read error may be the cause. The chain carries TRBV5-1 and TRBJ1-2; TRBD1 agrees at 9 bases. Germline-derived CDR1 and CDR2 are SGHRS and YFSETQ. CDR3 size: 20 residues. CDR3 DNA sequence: TGCACCAGCAGCCTCAACTTTAGACAGGGGGTCGCCTCAGCTAACTATGGCTACACCTTC. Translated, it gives CTSSLNFRQGVASANYGYTF.

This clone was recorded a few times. The CDR3 reads CASSDSKLAGGPDTQYF. For the CDR3, the DNA is TGCGCCAGCAGTGACAGCAAGCTAGCGGGAGGTCCAGATACGCAGTATTTT. This chain connects TRBV10-1 to TRBJ2-3; 11 bases fit TRBD2. This CDR3 is built from 17 residues. Germline CDR1 is WNHNN and CDR2 is SYGVQD (reference sequence). The V gene end was trimmed by 3 bases and the J gene end by 4 bases; junction bases not matched to a gene: 9.

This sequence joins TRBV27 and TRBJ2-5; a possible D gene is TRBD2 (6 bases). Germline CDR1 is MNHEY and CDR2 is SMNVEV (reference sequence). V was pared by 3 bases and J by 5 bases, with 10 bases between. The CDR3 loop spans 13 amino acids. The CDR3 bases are TGTGCCAGCAGTTTTGCGGGGCTGGAGACCCAGTACTTC. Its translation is CASSFAGLETQYF.

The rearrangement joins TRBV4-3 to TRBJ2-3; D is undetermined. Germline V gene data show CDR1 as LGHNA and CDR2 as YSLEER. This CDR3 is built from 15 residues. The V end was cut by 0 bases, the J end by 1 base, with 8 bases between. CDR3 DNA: TGCGCCAGCAGCCAAGATCTACCCCGCACAGATACGCAGTATTTT. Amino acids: CASSQDLPRTDTQYF.

CDR3 sequence reads: CASSPNKGALGLNYGYTF. Here the CDR3 DNA reads TGTGCCAGCTCACCAAATAAGGGGGCGCTTGGGCTAAACTATGGCTACACCTTC. The J gene is TRBJ1-2, the V gene TRBV18; 7 bases agree with TRBD1. The germline CDR1 and CDR2 sequences are KGHSH and LQKENI. CDR3 size: 18 residues. The V segment lost 2 bases and the J segment 2 bases; nucleotides outside the gene matches: 14.

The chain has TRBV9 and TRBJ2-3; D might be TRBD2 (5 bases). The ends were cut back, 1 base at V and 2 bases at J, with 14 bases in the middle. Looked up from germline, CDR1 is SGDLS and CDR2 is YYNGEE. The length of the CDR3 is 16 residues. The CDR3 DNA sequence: TGTGCCAGCAGCGTACTCAGCGGTCAACACACAGATACGCAGTATTTT. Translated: CASSVLSGQHTDTQYF.

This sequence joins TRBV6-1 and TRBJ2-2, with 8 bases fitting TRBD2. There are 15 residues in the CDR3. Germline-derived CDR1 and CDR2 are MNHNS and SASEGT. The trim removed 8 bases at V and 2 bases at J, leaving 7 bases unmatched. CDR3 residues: CASRGGIINTGELFF. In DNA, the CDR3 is TGTGCCAGCCGGGGGGGAATTATTAACACCGGGGAGCTGTTTTTT.

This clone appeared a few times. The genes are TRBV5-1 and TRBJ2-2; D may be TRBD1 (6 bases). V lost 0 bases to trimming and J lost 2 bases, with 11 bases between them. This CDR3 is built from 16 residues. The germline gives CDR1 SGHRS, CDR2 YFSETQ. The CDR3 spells CASSLARTANTGELFF. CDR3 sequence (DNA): TGCGCCAGCAGCTTGGCACGGACAGCAAACACCGGGGAGCTGTTTTTT.

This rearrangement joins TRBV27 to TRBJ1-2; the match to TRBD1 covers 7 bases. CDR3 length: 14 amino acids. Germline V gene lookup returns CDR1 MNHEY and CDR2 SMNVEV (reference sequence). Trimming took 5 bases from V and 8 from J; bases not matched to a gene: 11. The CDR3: CASSPRQGIGGYTF. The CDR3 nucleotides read TGTGCCAGCAGTCCCAGACAGGGAATCGGAGGCTACACCTTC.

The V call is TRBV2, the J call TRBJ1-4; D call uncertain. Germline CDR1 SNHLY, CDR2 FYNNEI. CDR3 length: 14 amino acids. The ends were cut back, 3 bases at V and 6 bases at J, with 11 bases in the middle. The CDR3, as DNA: TGTGCCAGCAGTGATACCGGGGATGATGAAAAACTGTTTTTT. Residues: CASSDTGDDEKLFF.

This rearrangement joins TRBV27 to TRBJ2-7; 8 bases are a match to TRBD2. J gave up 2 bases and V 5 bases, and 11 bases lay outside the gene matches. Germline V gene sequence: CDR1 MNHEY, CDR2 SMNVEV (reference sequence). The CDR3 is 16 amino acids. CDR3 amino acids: CASSPRGGKTPYEQYF. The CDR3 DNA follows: TGTGCCAGCAGTCCCCGGGGGGGGAAGACACCCTACGAGCAGTACTTC.

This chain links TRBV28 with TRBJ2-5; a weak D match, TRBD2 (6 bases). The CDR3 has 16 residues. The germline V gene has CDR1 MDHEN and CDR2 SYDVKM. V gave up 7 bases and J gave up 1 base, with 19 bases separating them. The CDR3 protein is CASILGGSGVQETQYF. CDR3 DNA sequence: TGTGCCAGCATACTTGGGGGGTCTGGGGTCCAAGAGACCCAGTACTTC.

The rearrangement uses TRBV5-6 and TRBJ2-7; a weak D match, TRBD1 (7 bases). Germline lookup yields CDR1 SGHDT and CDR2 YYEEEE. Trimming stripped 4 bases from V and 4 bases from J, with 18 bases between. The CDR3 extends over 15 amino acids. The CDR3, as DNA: TGTGCCAGCAGCCCGGGACAGTGGGAGGATTACGAGCAGTACTTC. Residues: CASSPGQWEDYEQYF.